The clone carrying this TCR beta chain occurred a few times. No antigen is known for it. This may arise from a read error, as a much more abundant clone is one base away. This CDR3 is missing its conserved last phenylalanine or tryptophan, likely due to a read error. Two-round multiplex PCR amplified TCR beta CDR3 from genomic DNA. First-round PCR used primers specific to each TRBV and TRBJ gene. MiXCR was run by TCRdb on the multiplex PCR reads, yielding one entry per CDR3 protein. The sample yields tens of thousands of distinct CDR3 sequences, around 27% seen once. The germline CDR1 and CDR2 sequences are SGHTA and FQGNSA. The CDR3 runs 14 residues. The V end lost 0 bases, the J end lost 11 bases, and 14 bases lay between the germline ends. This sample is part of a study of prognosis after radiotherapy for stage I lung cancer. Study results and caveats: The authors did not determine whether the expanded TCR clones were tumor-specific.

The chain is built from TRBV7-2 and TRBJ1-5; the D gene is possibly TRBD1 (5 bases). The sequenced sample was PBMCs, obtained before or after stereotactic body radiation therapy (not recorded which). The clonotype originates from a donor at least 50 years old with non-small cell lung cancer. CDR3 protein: CASSLAGEGGTQHL. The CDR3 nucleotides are TGTGCCAGCAGCTTAGCAGGGGAAGGAGGGACCCAGCATCTT.